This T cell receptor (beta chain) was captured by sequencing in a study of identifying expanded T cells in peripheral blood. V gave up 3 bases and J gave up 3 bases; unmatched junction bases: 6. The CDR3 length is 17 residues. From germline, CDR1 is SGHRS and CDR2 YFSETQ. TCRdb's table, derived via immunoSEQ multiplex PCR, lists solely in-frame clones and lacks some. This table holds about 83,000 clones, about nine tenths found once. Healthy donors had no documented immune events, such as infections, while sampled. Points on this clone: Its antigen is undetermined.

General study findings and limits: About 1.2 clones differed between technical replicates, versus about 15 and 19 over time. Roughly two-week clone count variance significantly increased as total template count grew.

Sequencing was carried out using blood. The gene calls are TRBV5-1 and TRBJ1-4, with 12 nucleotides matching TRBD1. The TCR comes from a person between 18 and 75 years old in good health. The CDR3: CASSSGTGGISNEKLFF. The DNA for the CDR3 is TGCGCCAGCAGCTCCGGGACAGGGGGCATCTCTAATGAAAAACTGTTTTTT.